A single T cell receptor (beta chain) is shown here with its context. This clone has only a few counts. It has no known antigen specificity. This is a murine receptor, so its gene nomenclature and germline sequences are mouse based. The read ends 4 residues early relative to the CDR3; the germline J gene fills the gap. Pooled mouse cutaneous lymph node cells were stained for CD4, CD8alpha, NKG2D, NKG2ACE and other markers and were then sorted on a BD Influx. Spanning cysteine to phenylalanine, the CDR3 consists of 12 amino acids. Only the CDR3 bases that were read are kept: 24 of them, in frame from base 1. CDR1 and CDR2 (NNHDY, SYVADS) derive from the germline V gene. This sample was taken from a study of CD8+ T cells in alopecia areata (dated by TCRdb to the late 2010s). General notes on the study: Skin from C3H/HeJ donors with spontaneous alopecia (roughly 6-13 months old) was grafted onto female C3H/HeJ recipients that were roughly 6-11 weeks old. High-throughput TCRbeta sequencing was used to examine T cell clonal expansion in alopecia areata in both the C3H/HeJ mouse model and human patients. On the human side, TCRbeta sequencing was run on scalp tissue and on sorted CD4+ and CD8+ peripheral blood T cells from healthy controls and from alopecia areata patients with either patchy or totalis/universalis disease. Scalp clonality was compared across normal scalp (n=4), patchy alopecia areata scalp (n=8), and alopecia totalis/universalis scalp (n=8). RNA was extracted with the PAXgene miRNA kit for fixed scalp, the miRNeasy kit for PBMCs, and the RNeasy kit for mouse skin. TCRbeta CDR3 regions were amplified by immunoSEQ multiplex PCR with 35 Vbeta forward and 13 Jbeta reverse primers. Paper-wide results and their limitations: Shared TCR sequences between patients were less evident than in mice, which may be partly attributable to HLA diversity in the patient population. Compared with normal scalp, lesional scalp, particularly in alopecia totalis/universalis, had higher clonality and more expanded CD8+ clones, which suggests antigenic drive. Unlike mouse skin, which is dominated by gammadelta T cells, normal human skin has resident alphabeta T cells that are also sequenced, and this complicates analysis of the scalp TCR repertoire.

Library prep was done by the immunoSEQ multiplex PCR assay. RNA was extracted from all samples and reverse transcribed into cDNA as template for TCR sequencing. SuperScript III was used for first-strand cDNA synthesis, primed with a 2:1 mix of oligo-dT and random hexamers. A synthetic immune receptor repertoire was used to measure amplification bias, and any remaining bias was corrected computationally. Libraries were sequenced on Illumina HiSeq with 60 bp reads covering the CDR3, read from J toward V. The paper's processing steps were these. Raw reads were preprocessed for error removal, and CDR3 was defined according to IMGT conventions as running from the conserved cysteine to phenylalanine. To get clonality, Shannon entropy was normalized by log2 of the number of productive unique TCRs and the result was subtracted from 1. Whether scalp clones were CD4 or CD8 was inferred by matching scalp TCRbeta sequences against CD4 and CD8 repertoires sorted from blood. TCRdb holds this immuneACCESS table with in-frame rearrangements only. Some clones are missing; in checked studies, unresolved V genes explain under half, and the rest has no known cause. V and J calls and clone size come straight from that table; D and trimming were deduced from the DNA. There are 200,000 to 300,000 clones in this sample, and none of them is a singleton. Clones ranked in the top ten supply approximately 1.2% of the sample.

The receptor comes from a C3H/HeJ mouse with alopecia areata. Mice in this strain carry MHC haplotype H2-k. The chain links TRBV13-3 with TRBJ2-1; a weak D assignment points to TRBD2 (6 bases agree). Sequencing input: CD4+ T cells sorted from a lymph node. Incomplete CDR3 DNA: TGTGCCAGCAGTGATCTGGGGGCT. This yields the protein CASSDLGA. The CDR3 reads in full as CASSDLGAEQFF.